These 8 T cell receptor beta chains originate from one sample sequenced in a study of cytomegalovirus exposure and HLA in healthy donors. PCR employed 60 Vbeta and 13 Jbeta primers. Sequencing used immunoSEQ multiplex PCR; TCRdb keeps in-frame clones, though not all of them. The sample yields some 100,000 clones, around three quarters seen once. Sequencing was performed on PBMCs. The receptors originated from a woman aged 40-49 years in good health and CMV-seropositive.

The chain recombines TRBV7-2 with TRBJ1-5, with 9 positions matching TRBD1. Trimming removed 4 bases from V and 5 bases from J; junction bases left unmatched: 6. Germline V gene sequence: CDR1 SGHTA, CDR2 FQGNSA. This CDR3 spans 15 amino acids. The DNA for the CDR3 is TGTGCCAGCAGCTATGGGACAGGGACTTATCAGCCCCAGCATTTT. Its translation: CASSYGTGTYQPQHF.

The chain combines TRBV7-2 with TRBJ2-5; 7 positions agree with TRBD1. Germline CDR1 SGHTA, CDR2 FQGNSA. The CDR3 is 14 residues long. Trimming removed 5 bases from V and 5 bases from J; junction bases left unmatched: 8. Here the CDR3 DNA reads TGTGCCAGCAGCGCTGACAGGGCTGGGGAGACCCAGTACTTC. The encoded protein is CASSADRAGETQYF.

The chain couples TRBV7-2 to TRBJ2-1, with 7 bases that match TRBD2. This CDR3 region has 15 residues. Germline CDR1 is SGHTA and CDR2 is FQGNSA. With 5 bases clipped from V and 5 bases from J, the junction kept 9 bases outside the gene matches. The CDR3 loop reads CASSTRLAAHNEQFF. The DNA for the CDR3 is TGTGCCAGCAGCACCCGACTAGCCGCCCACAATGAGCAGTTCTTC.

The gene calls are TRBV7-9 and TRBJ2-1, with D perhaps matching TRBD2 (5 bases). Germline CDR1 is SEHNR and CDR2 is FQNEAQ (reference sequence). The CDR3 is 14 amino acids. V was clipped by 4 bases and J by 5 bases, with 12 bases between them. The CDR3 here is CASSSGSGNNEQFF. The CDR3 nucleotides are TGTGCCAGCAGCTCTGGGAGCGGTAACAATGAGCAGTTCTTC.

The chain recombines TRBV12-5 with TRBJ2-7; D may be TRBD2 (5 bases). There are 12 residues in the CDR3. Trimming cost V 1 base and J 7 bases, with 8 bases left between them. The germline V gene has CDR1 LGHNT and CDR2 FRNRAP. As DNA, the CDR3 is TGTGCTAGTGGTTTGGGTCCGGGGGAGCAGTACTTC. The encoded protein is CASGLGPGEQYF.

CDR3: CASSEYRDIKFF. Here the CDR3 DNA reads TGTGCCAGCAGTGAATACAGGGACATAAAGTTCTTC. The chain joins TRBV25-1 to TRBJ2-1, with D possibly matching TRBD1 (6 bases). Trimming cost V 0 bases and J 14 bases, with 11 bases left between them. This CDR3 is 12 amino acids long. The germline gives CDR1 MGHDK, CDR2 SYGVNS. Supplemented by reference TRBV25-1 and TRBJ2-1, the full variable domain reads EADIYQTPRYLVIGTGKKITLECSQTMGHDKMYWYQQDPGMELHLIHYSYGVNSTEKGDLSSESTVSRIRTEHFPLTLESARPSHTSQYLCASSEYRDIKFFGPGTRLTVL.

This clone has only a few counts. The genes are TRBV29-1 and TRBJ2-1; weak D call: TRBD1 (7 bases). Germline V gives CDR1 SQVTM, CDR2 ANQGSEA. The CDR3 contains 14 residues. Deletions cut 1 base from V and 6 bases from J, with 13 bases between. The CDR3: CSVEGGTVLNEQFF. For the CDR3, the DNA is TGCAGCGTTGAAGGCGGGACAGTGCTCAATGAGCAGTTCTTC.

The rearrangement uses TRBV9 and TRBJ2-1, with 11 bases that match TRBD2. The CDR3 length is 16 residues. After removal of 0 bases from V and 4 bases from J, the junction contained 3 bases not matched to a gene. Germline-derived CDR1 and CDR2 are SGDLS and YYNGEE. The CDR3 reads CASSVVTSGGYNEQFF. The CDR3 nucleotides read TGTGCCAGCAGCGTAGTAACTAGCGGGGGTTACAATGAGCAGTTCTTC.